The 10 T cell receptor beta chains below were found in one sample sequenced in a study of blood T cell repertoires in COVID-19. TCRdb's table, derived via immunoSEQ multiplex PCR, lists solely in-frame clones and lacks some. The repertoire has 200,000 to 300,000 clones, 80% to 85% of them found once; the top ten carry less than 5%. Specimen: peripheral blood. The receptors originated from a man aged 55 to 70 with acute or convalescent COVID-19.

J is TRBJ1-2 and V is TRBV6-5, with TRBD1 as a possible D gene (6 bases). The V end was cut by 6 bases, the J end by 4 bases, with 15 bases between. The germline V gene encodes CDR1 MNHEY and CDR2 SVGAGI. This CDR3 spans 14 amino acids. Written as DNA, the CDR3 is TGTGCCAGCAGCCCGGGACAACCCAGCTATGGCTACACCTTC. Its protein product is CASSPGQPSYGYTF.

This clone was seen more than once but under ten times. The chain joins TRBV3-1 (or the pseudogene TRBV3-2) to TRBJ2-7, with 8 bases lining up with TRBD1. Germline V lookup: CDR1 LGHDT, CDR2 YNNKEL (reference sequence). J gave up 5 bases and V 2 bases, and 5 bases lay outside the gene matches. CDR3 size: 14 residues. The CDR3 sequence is CASSQLDRVNEQYF. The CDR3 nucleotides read TGTGCCAGCAGCCAACTGGACAGGGTCAACGAGCAGTACTTC.

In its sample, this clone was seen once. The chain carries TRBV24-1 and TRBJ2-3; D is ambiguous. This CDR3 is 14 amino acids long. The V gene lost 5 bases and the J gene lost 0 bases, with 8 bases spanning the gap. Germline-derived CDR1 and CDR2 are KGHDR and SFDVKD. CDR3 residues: CATSVSASTDTQYF. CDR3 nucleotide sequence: TGTGCCACCAGTGTTAGTGCTAGCACAGATACGCAGTATTTT.

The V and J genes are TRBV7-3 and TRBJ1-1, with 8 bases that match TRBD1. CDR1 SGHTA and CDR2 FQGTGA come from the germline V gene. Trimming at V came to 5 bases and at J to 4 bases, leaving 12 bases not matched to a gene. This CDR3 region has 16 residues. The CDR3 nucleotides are TGTGCCAGCAGCAGAGACAGGGGCGCGAAGGTCACTGAAGCTTTCTTT. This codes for CASSRDRGAKVTEAFF.

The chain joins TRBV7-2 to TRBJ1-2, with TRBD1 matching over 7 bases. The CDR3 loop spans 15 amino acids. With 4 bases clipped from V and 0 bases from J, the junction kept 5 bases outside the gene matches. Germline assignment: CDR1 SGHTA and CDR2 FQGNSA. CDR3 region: CASSSYRGPNYGYTF. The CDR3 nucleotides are TGTGCCAGCAGCTCGTACAGGGGCCCTAACTATGGCTACACCTTC.

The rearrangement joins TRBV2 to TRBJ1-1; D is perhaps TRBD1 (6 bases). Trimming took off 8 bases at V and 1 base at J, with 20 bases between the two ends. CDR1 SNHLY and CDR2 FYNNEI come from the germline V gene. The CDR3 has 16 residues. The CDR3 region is CASQSIGGHKNTEAFF. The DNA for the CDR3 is TGTGCCAGCCAAAGCATAGGGGGACACAAGAACACTGAAGCTTTCTTT.

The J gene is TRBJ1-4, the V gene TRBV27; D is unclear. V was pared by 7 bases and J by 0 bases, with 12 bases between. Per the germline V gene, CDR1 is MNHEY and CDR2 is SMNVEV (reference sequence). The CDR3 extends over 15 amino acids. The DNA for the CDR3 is TGTGCCAGCAAGCGGGGAGGCACAACTAATGAAAAACTGTTTTTT. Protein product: CASKRGGTTNEKLFF.

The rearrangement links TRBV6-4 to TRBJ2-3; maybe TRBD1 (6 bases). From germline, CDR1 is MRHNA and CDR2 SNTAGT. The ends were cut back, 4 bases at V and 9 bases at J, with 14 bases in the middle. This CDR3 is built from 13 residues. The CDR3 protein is CASSAGDKGTQYF. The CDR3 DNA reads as TGTGCCAGCAGTGCCGGGGACAAAGGAACGCAGTATTTT.

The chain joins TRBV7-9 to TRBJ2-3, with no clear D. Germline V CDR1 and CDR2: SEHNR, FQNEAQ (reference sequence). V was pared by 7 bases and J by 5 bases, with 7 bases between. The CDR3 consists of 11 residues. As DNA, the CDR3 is TGTGCCAGCATCCTGAGAGATACGCAGTATTTT. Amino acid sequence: CASILRDTQYF.

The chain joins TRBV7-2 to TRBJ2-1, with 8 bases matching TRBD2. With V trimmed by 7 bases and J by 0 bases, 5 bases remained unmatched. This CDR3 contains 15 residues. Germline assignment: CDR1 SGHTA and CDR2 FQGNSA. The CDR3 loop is CASILAASSYNEQFF. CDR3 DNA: TGTGCCAGCATACTAGCGGCGAGCTCCTACAATGAGCAGTTCTTC.